These 6 T cell receptor beta chains share one sample of origin, sequenced in a study of post-analysis software for immune sequencing data. Study outcomes and limitations: In patients, TRBV5-6, TRBV5-1 and TRBV20-1 belonged to several TRBV segments found more frequently than in controls.

Which antigens these TCRs recognize remains unknown. Unique molecular identifiers featured in each of the TCR beta cDNA libraries. Via MiXCR, TCRdb re-called the PCR reads, giving one row per CDR3 protein. The sample contains some 700,000 distinct CDR3 sequences, around 60% of which appear only once. The material sequenced was blood. All receptors derive from a girl aged 2 to 9 with multiple sclerosis.

As concerns this clonotype: A read error may account for a junction end that differs from germline. The chain links TRBV20-1 to TRBJ1-5; 8 bases match TRBD1. Germline V gene lookup returns CDR1 DFQATT and CDR2 SNEGSKA (reference sequence). The CDR3 spans 14 residues. This CDR3 is CSARGRDRNQPQHF. CDR3 DNA sequence: TGCAGTGCAAGAGGTCGGGACAGGAATCAGCCCCAGCATTTT.

This clonotype was seen only once. The CDR3: CASSLVLAGAGTGELFF. The DNA for the CDR3 is TGCGCCAGCAGCTTGGTACTAGCGGGAGCAGGGACCGGGGAGCTGTTTTTT. V usage is TRBV5-1 and J usage is TRBJ2-2; the match to TRBD2 covers 11 bases. Germline CDR1 reads SGHRS; CDR2 reads YFSETQ. This CDR3 contains 17 residues. The V and J ends lost 0 bases and 5 bases, in that order; junction bases with no gene match: 6.

A word on this clonotype: Relative to the germline gene, one junction end is altered; a read error may explain this. The genes are TRBV11-2 and TRBJ2-5, with D hard to call. The CDR3 spans 14 residues. Germline lookup yields CDR1 SGHAT and CDR2 FQNNGV. CDR3 protein: CAGSPGRLRETQYF. The CDR3 DNA follows: TGTGCCGGCAGCCCAGGCCGTCTAAGGGAGACCCAGTACTTC. The full variable domain, with the rest looked up from reference TRBV11-2 and TRBJ2-5, is EAGVAQSPRYKIIEKRQSVAFWCNPISGHATLYWYQQILGQGPKLLIQFQNNGVVDDSQLPKDRFSAERLKGVDSTLKIQPAKLEDSAVYLCAGSPGRLRETQYFGPGTRLLVL.

The sample holds a few counts of this clonotype. The gene calls are TRBV25-1 and TRBJ2-7; the D is unclear. Germline V lookup: CDR1 MGHDK, CDR2 SYGVNS. Trimming shortened V by 6 bases and J by 0 bases, and 12 bases separated the two germline ends. The CDR3 length is 14 residues. CDR3 sequence (DNA): TGTGCCAGCAGCGCATTAAGGTCCTCCTACGAGCAGTACTTC. The encoded protein is CASSALRSSYEQYF.

J is TRBJ2-3 and V is TRBV28, with 11 bases fitting TRBD2. V dropped 9 bases and J dropped 3; count of bases not matched to a gene: 5. The germline V gene encodes CDR1 MDHEN and CDR2 SYDVKM. This CDR3 comprises 14 residues. CDR3 DNA sequence: TGTGCCAGTCAATCTAGCGGGGGGACAGATACGCAGTATTTT. Its protein product is CASQSSGGTDTQYF.

This chain uses TRBV11-2 with TRBJ2-1; 7 nucleotides match TRBD2. V shed 1 base, J shed 7 bases, and the junction held 7 bases outside the gene matches. Germline CDR1 is SGHAT and CDR2 is FQNNGV. The CDR3 is made up of 15 amino acids. This chain's CDR3 is CASSLGAGVRNEQFF. CDR3 DNA sequence: TGTGCCAGCAGCTTAGGGGCGGGAGTTAGGAATGAGCAGTTCTTC.